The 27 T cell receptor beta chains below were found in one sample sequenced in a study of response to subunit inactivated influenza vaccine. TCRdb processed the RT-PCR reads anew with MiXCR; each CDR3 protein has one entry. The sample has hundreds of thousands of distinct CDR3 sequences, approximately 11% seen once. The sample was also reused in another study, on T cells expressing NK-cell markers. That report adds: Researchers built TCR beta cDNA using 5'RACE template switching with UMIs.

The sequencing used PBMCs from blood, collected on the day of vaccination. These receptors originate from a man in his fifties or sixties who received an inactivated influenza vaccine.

DNA of the CDR3: TGTGCCAGCAGCTTGGCGGAGGAGACTGAAGCTTTCTTT. Encoded protein: CASSLAEETEAFF. The chain uses TRBV5-8 and TRBJ1-1; D remains ambiguous. V was trimmed by 0 bases and J by 5 bases, leaving 8 bases between them. The CDR3 sequence is 13 residues long. The germline CDR1 and CDR2 sequences are SGHTS and YDEGEE.

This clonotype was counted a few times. In DNA form, the CDR3 reads TGCAGCGGGTCAAACACCGGGGAGCTGTTTTTT. Its protein product is CSGSNTGELFF. This sequence joins TRBV29-1 and TRBJ2-2; no clear D. From germline, CDR1 is SQVTM and CDR2 ANQGSEA. V lost 7 bases and J 2 bases, leaving 5 bases between the germline ends. This CDR3 contains 11 residues.

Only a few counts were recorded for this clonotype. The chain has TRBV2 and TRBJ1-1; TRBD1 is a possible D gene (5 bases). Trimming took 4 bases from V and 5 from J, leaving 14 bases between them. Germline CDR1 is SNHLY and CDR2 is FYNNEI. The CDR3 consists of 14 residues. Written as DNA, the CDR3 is TGTGCCAGCAGTGCTCTTGAGGGGAGGACTGAAGCTTTCTTT. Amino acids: CASSALEGRTEAFF. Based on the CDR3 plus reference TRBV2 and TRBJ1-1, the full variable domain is EPEVTQTPSHQVTQMGQEVILRCVPISNHLYFYWYRQILGQKVEFLVSFYNNEISEKSEIFDDQFSVERPDGSNFTLKIRSTKLEDSAMYFCASSALEGRTEAFFGQGTRLTVV.

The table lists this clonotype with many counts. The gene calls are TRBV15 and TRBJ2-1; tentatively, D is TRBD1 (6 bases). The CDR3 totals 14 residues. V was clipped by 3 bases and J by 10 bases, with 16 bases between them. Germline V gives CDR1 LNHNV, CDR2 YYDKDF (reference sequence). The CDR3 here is CATSRGQQGKEQFF. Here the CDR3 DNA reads TGTGCCACCAGCAGGGGTCAACAGGGAAAGGAGCAGTTCTTC. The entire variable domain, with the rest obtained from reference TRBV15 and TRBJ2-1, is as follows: DAMVIQNPRYQVTQFGKPVTLSCSQTLNHNVMYWYQQKSSQAPKLLFHYYDKDFNNEADTPDNFQSRRPNTSFCFLDIRSPGLGDTAMYLCATSRGQQGKEQFFGPGTRLTVL.

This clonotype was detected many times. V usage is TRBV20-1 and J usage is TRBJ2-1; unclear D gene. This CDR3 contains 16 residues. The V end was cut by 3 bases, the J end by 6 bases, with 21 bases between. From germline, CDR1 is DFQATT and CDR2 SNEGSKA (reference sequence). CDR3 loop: CSASGVGAAPVNEQFF. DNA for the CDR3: TGCAGTGCTAGCGGCGTCGGAGCCGCCCCTGTCAATGAGCAGTTCTTC.

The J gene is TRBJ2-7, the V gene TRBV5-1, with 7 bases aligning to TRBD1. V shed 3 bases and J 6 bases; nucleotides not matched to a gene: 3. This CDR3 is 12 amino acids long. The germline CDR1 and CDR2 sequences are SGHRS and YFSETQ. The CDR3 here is CASSWTGAEQYF. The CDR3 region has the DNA TGCGCCAGCAGCTGGACAGGTGCCGAGCAGTACTTC.

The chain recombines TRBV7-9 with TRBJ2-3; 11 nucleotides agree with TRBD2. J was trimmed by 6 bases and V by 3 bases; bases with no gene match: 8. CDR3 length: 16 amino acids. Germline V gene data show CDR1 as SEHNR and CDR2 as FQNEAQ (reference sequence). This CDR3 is CASSFALAGGSDTQYF. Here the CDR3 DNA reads TGTGCCAGCAGCTTCGCCCTAGCGGGGGGCTCGGATACGCAGTATTTT.

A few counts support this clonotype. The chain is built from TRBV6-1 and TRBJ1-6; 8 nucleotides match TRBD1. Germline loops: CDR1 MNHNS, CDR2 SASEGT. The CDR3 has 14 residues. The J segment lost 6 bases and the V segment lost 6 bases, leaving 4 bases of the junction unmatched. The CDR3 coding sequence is TGTGCCAGCAGCCCCAGGGGGCTTAATTCACCCCTCCACTTT. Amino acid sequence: CASSPRGLNSPLHF.

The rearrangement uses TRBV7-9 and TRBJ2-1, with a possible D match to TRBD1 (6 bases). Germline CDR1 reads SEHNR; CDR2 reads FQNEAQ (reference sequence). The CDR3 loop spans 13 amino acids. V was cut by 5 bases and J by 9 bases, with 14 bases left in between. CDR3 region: CASSPRQVSEQFF. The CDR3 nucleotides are TGTGCCAGCAGCCCCCGACAGGTCAGTGAGCAGTTCTTC.

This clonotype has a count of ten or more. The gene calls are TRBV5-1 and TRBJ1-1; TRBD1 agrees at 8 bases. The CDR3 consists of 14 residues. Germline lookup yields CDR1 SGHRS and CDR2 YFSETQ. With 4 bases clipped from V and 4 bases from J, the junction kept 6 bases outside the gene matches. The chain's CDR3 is CASSLHDRGTEAFF. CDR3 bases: TGCGCCAGCAGCCTACACGACAGGGGCACTGAAGCTTTCTTT.

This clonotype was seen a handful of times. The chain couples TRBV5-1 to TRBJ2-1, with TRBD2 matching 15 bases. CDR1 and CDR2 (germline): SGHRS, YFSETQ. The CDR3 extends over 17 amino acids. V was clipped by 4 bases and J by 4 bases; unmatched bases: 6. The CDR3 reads CASSAGLAGGRYNEQFF. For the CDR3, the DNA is TGCGCCAGCAGCGCGGGACTAGCGGGGGGACGATACAATGAGCAGTTCTTC.

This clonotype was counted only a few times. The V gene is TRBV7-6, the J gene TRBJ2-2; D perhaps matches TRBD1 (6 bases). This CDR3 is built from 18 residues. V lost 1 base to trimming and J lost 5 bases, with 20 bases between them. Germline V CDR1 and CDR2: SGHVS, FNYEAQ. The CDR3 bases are TGTGCCAGCAGCTTAGGCGGATTGGTACTAGGGACAACCGGGGAGCTGTTTTTT. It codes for CASSLGGLVLGTTGELFF.

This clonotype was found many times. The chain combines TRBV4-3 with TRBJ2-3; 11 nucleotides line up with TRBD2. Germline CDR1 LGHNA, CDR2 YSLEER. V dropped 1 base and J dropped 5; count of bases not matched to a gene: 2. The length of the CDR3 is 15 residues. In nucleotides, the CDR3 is TGCGCCAGCAGCCAAGCGCTAGCGGGGGGAGATACGCAGTATTTT. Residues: CASSQALAGGDTQYF.

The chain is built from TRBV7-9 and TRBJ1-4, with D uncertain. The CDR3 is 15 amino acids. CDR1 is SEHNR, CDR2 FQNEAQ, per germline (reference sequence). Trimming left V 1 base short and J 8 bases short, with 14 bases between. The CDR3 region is CASSLGIGSGEKLFF. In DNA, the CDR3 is TGTGCCAGCAGCTTAGGGATCGGCTCGGGGGAAAAACTGTTTTTT.

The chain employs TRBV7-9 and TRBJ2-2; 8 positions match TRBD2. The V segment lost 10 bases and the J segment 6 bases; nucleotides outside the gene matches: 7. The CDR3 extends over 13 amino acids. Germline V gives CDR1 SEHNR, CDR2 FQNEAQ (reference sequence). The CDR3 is CANARAGAGELFF. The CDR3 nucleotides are TGTGCCAACGCTCGAGCGGGAGCCGGGGAGCTGTTTTTT. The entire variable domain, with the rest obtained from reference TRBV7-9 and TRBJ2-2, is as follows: DTGVSQNPRHKITKRGQNVTFRCDPISEHNRLYWYRQTLGQGPEFLTYFQNEAQLEKSRLLSDRFSAERPKGSFSTLEIQRTEQGDSAMYLCANARAGAGELFFGEGSRLTVL.

DNA of the CDR3: TGTGCCAGCAGGGGACAGGGCACGAGCTCCTACGAGCAGTACTTC. Translated: CASRGQGTSSYEQYF. The chain uses TRBV6-2 or TRBV6-3 and TRBJ2-7; 9 bases match TRBD1. Germline lookup yields CDR1 MNHEY and CDR2 SVGEGT. CDR3 length: 15 amino acids. V lost 6 bases, J lost 0 bases, and 6 bases stayed unmatched.

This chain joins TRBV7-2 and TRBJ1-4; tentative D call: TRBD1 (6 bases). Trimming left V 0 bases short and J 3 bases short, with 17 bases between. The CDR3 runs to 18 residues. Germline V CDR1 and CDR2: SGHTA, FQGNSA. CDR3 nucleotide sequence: TGTGCCAGCAGCTTAGCCCTCCTGCGAACAGGGCCTAATGAAAAACTGTTTTTT. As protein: CASSLALLRTGPNEKLFF.

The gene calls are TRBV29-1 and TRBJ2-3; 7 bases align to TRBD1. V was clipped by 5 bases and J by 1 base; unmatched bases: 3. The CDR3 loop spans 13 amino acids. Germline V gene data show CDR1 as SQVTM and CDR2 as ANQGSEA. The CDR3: CSVTGDRTDTQYF. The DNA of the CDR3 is TGCAGCGTTACAGGGGATCGCACAGATACGCAGTATTTT.

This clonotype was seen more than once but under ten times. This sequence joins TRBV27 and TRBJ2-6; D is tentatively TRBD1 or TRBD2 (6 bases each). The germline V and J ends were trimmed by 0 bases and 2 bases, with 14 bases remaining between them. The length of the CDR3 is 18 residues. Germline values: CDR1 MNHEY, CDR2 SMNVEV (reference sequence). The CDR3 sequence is CASSLSPGAGPGANVLTF. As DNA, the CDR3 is TGTGCCAGCAGTTTATCCCCAGGGGCGGGACCTGGGGCCAACGTCCTGACTTTC.

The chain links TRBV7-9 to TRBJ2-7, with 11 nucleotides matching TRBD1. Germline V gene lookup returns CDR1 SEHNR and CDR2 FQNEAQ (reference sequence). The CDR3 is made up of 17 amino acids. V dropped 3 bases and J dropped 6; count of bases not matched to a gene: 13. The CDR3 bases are TGTGCCAGCAGCTTGGAGGGATCTTGGGACAGGGGGTCCGAGCAGTACTTC. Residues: CASSLEGSWDRGSEQYF. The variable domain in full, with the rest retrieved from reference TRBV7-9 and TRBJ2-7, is DTGVSQNPRHKITKRGQNVTFRCDPISEHNRLYWYRQTLGQGPEFLTYFQNEAQLEKSRLLSDRFSAERPKGSFSTLEIQRTEQGDSAMYLCASSLEGSWDRGSEQYFGPGTRLTVT.

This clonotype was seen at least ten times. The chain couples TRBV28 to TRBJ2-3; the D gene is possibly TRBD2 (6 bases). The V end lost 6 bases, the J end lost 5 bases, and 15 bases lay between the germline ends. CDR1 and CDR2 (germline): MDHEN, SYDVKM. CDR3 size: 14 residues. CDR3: CASSRARGGDTQYF. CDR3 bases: TGTGCCAGCAGCCGGGCGCGGGGTGGAGATACGCAGTATTTT.

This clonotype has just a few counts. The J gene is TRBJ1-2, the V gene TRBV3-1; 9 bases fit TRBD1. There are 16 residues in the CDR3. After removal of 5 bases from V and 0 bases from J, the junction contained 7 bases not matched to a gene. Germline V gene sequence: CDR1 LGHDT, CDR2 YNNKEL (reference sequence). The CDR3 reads CASSYGTGRTNYGYTF. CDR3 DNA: TGTGCCAGCAGCTACGGGACAGGGCGGACTAACTATGGCTACACCTTC.

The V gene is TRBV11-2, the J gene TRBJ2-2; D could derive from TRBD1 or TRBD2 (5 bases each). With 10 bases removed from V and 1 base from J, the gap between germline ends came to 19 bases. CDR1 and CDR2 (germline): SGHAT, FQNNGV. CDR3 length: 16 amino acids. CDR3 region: CATKRYRTENTGELFF. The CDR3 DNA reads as TGTGCCACCAAGAGGTACAGGACTGAGAACACCGGGGAGCTGTTTTTT.

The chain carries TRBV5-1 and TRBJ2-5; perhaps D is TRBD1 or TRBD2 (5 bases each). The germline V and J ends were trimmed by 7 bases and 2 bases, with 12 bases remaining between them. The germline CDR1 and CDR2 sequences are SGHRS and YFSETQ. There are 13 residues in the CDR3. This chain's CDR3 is CASAPGAQETQYF. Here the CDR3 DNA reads TGCGCCAGCGCCCCCGGGGCACAAGAGACCCAGTACTTC.

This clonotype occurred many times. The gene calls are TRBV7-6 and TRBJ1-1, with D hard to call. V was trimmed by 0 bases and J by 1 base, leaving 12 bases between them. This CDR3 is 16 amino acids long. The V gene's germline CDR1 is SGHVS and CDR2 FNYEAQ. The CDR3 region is CASSLAAELQNTEAFF. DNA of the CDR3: TGTGCCAGCAGCTTAGCTGCTGAACTTCAGAACACTGAAGCTTTCTTT.

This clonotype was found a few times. The CDR3 nucleotides read TGTGCCAGCAGCCTACCTGGGTCTACTGAGCAGTTCTTC. Translated, it gives CASSLPGSTEQFF. This sequence joins TRBV3-1 and TRBJ2-1; D not resolved. Germline V lookup: CDR1 LGHDT, CDR2 YNNKEL (reference sequence). The CDR3 is made up of 13 amino acids. V gave up 4 bases and J gave up 9 bases, with 13 bases separating them.

This CDR3 is CSVGEGAYEQYF. The CDR3 region has the DNA TGCAGCGTTGGGGAGGGAGCGTACGAGCAGTACTTC. This chain joins TRBV29-1 and TRBJ2-7; 7 nucleotides align to TRBD2. CDR3 size: 12 residues. The V gene's germline CDR1 is SQVTM and CDR2 ANQGSEA. J gave up 4 bases and V 4 bases, and 4 bases lay outside the gene matches.